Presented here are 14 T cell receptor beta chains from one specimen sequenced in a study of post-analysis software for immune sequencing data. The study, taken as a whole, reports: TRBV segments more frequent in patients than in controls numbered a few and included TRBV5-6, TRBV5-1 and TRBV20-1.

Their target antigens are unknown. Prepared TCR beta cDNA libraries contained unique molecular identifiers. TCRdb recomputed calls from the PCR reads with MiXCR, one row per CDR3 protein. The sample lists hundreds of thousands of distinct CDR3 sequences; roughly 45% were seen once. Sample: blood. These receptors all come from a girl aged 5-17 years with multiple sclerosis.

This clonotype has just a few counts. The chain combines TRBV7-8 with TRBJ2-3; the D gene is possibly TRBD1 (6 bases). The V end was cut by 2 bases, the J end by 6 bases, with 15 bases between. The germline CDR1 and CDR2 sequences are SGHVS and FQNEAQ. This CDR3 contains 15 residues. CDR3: CASSLTGTQVDTQYF. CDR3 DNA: TGTGCCAGCAGCTTAACCGGGACACAAGTCGATACGCAGTATTTT.

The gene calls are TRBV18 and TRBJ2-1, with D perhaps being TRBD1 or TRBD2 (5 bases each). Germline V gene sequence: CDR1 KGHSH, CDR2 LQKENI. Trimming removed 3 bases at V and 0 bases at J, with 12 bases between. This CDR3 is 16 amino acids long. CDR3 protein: CASSPRDGYSYNEQFF. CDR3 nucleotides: TGTGCCAGCTCACCTCGGGACGGTTACTCCTACAATGAGCAGTTCTTC.

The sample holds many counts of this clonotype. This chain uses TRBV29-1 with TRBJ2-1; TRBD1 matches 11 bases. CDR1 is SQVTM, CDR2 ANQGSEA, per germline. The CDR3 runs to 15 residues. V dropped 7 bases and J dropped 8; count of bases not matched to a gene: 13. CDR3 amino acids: CSASIRDRGDDEQFF. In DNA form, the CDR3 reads TGCAGCGCCTCAATCCGGGACAGGGGGGACGATGAGCAGTTCTTC.

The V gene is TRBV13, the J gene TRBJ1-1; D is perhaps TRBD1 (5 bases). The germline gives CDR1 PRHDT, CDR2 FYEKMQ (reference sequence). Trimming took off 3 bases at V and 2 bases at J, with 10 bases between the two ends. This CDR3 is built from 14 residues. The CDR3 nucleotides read TGTGCCAGCAGCTTCGGCGACAGAAACACTGAAGCTTTCTTT. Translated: CASSFGDRNTEAFF.

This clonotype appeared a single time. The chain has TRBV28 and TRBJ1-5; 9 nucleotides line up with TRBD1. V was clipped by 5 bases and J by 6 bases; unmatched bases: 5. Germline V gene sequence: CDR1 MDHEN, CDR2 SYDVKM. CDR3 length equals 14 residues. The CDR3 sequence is CASSTGGSGQPQHF. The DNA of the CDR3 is TGTGCCAGCAGTACAGGGGGCTCTGGTCAGCCCCAGCATTTT.

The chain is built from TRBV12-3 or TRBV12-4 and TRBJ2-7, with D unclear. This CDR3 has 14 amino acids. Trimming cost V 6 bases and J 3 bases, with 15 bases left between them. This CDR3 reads CASRLGRMDYEQYF. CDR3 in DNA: TGTGCCAGCAGGTTGGGCCGAATGGACTACGAGCAGTACTTC.

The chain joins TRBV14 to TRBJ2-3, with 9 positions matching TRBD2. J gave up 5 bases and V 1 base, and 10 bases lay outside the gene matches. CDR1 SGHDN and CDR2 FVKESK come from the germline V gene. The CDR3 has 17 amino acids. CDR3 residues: CASSQGFSGSFVDTQYF. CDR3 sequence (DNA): TGTGCCAGCAGCCAAGGATTTAGCGGGAGTTTTGTAGATACGCAGTATTTT.

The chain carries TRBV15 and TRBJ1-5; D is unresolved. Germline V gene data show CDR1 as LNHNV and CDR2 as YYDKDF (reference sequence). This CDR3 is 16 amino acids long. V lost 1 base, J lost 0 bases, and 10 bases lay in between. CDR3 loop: CATSRAPVNSNQPQHF. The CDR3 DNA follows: TGTGCCACCAGCAGAGCTCCGGTAAATAGCAATCAGCCCCAGCATTTT.

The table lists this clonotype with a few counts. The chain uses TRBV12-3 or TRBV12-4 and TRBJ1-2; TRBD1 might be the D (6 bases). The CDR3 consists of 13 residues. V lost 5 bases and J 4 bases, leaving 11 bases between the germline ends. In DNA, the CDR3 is TGTGCCAGCAGTCTCGGGACAAGCTATGGCTACACCTTC. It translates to CASSLGTSYGYTF.

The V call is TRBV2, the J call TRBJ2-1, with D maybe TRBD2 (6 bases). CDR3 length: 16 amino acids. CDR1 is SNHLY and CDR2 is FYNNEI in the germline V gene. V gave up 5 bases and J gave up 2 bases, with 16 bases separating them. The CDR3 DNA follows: TGTGCCAGCAGTCCGGATGGGCGGGGAACCTACAATGAGCAGTTCTTC. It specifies CASSPDGRGTYNEQFF.

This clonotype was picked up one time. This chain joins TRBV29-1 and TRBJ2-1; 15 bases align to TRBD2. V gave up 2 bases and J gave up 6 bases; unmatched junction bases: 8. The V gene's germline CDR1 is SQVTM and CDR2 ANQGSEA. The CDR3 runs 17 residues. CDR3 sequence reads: CSVERFLGLAGGNEQFF. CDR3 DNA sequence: TGCAGCGTTGAACGATTTCTGGGACTAGCGGGAGGCAATGAGCAGTTCTTC.

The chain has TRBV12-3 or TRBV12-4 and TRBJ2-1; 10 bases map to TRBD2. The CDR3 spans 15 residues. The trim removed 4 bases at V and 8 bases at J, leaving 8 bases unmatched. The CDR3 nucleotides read TGTGCCAGCAGTTCCAGACTAGCGGGCTTTGATGAGCAGTTCTTC. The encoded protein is CASSSRLAGFDEQFF.

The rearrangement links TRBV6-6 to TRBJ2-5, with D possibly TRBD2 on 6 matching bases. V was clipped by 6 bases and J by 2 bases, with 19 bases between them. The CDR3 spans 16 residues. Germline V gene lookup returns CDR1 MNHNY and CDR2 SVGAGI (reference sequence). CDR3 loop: CASSPVDSGLQETQYF. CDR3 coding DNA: TGTGCCAGCAGCCCAGTGGATAGCGGACTACAAGAGACCCAGTACTTC.

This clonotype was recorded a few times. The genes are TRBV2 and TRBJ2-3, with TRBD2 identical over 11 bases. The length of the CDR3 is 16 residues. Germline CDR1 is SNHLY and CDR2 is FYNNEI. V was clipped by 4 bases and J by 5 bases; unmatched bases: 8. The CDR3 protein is CASSALTSGSGDTQYF. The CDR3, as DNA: TGTGCCAGCAGTGCCCTCACTAGCGGGAGCGGAGATACGCAGTATTTT.